The clone carrying this TCR beta chain was detected only once. CD4+ cells yielded CD45RA+ naive and CD45RA-negative memory subsets. Authors' analysis steps: Sequence data from immunoSEQ were junction-only and lacked quality scores; consequently, filtering differed. TCRdb keeps only in-frame clones here, not all; method: immunoSEQ multiplex PCR. The V and J calls and clone size are taken from that table; D and trimming were inferred from the DNA. The table has more than 2,000,000 clones, around 94% seen once; the top ten hold around 0.14%. The source of the sample is a study of shared clonotypes between healthy human individuals. Study details: Donor ages ranged 18 to 49 years: a couple of women, a few men.

From germline, CDR1 is SGHTA and CDR2 FQGNSA. There are 16 residues in the CDR3. The trim removed 5 bases at V and 4 bases at J, leaving 12 bases unmatched. The sequencing input was naive CD4+ T cells sorted from blood. The subset: CD45RA+ positively selected. This TCR was sampled from a man aged 18 to 35 in good health. This chain uses TRBV7-2 with TRBJ2-5; 8 bases fit TRBD2. Written as DNA, the CDR3 is TGTGCCAGCAGCCGTGGTGGTAGCGGGGTGAGAGAGACCCAGTACTTC. Translated: CASSRGGSGVRETQYF.